This T cell receptor (beta chain) was sequenced for a study of blood T cell repertoires in COVID-19. Study-wide context: From T cells, B-cell-depleted T cells, or PBMCs came the material, which was cDNA or gDNA.

The length of the CDR3 is 13 residues. Germline V gene lookup returns CDR1 KGHSH and CDR2 LQKENI. Between the trimmed V and J ends, which lost 2 bases and 4 bases, there was a span of 8 bases. Profiling relied on immunoSEQ multiplex PCR, and the TCRdb table lists in-frame clones only, not all of them. The sample lists 200,000 to 300,000 clones, approximately 88% seen once, with around 0.67% in the top ten. This rearrangement joins TRBV18 to TRBJ1-1; D perhaps matches TRBD1 (5 bases). The source of this sequence is a human donor in a cohort sampled during active COVID-19. Sequencing was performed on peripheral blood. The CDR3 here is CASSPGGSTEAFF. The CDR3 coding sequence is TGTGCCAGCTCACCAGGGGGGAGCACTGAAGCTTTCTTT.